Reported below is one T cell receptor (beta chain). The antigen remains unidentified. The sample is drawn from a study of T cell responses to AZD1222 COVID-19 vaccine. General observations from the study: There were mostly white British donors and more females than males, and clonal diversity was possibly underestimated. Researchers report vaccine-associated CD4 TCRs spanning spike, with dominance at 160-218 and 743-854. Spike-specific TCRs gained breadth and depth after people received two AZD1222 doses.

Method: immunoSEQ multiplex PCR; TCRdb's copy keeps in-frame clones and lacks some. The table includes 100,000 or so clones, roughly 88% detected once. Germline values: CDR1 ENHRY, CDR2 SYGVKD. V shed 11 bases, J shed 7 bases, and the junction held 6 bases outside the gene matches. The CDR3 sequence is 12 residues long. The chain links TRBV10-3 to TRBJ2-2; 8 nucleotides agree with TRBD2. This TCR was recovered from an adult in good health. The sequencing here drew on peripheral blood, taken on day 0 of AZD1222 vaccination. Written as DNA, the CDR3 is TGTGCCTCCGGGGGGGCCAACGGGGAGCTGTTTTTT. It is translated as CASGGANGELFF.